This TCR beta chain was observed in a study of blood T cell repertoires in COVID-19 (dated by TCRdb to the early 2020s). Notes on the research overall: The collaborator samples originated in the United States, Italy and Spain and spanned the acute and convalescent phases of COVID-19. The material from the prospective study consisted of cDNA or gDNA derived from T cells, B-cell-depleted T cells, or PBMCs. Subjects who had been exposed to COVID-19, were actively infected with it, or had recovered from it provided the deeply sampled blood TCRbeta repertoires that made up the dataset. A freely available public database, intended as a resource for researchers studying the immune response to SARS-CoV-2, is where the repertoires were released. The samples were drawn from the first 160 participants of the ongoing ImmuneRACE study and from over a thousand subjects provided by 6 global collaborators. A de-identified subject ID, COVID-19 status, age in years and sex were almost always included in the sample metadata. Where HLA class I and class II types were available, the types were taken from metadata supplied by the sample provider, not from assay-based typing. On the study overall, not on this receptor specifically: The amount of clinical and demographic metadata varied by source and participant and was provided uncurated.

The immunoSEQ Assay, a bias-controlled multiplex PCR, was used to amplify TCRbeta CDR3 regions from genomic DNA. On the study's bioinformatics: Nucleated cell counts per sample were estimated from amplification of reference gene primers within the assay. To quantify the absolute abundance of each unique TCRbeta CDR3 rearrangement, sequence reads were collapsed and filtered. For each sample, productive Simpson clonality was calculated by taking the square root of Simpson's diversity index across productive rearrangements. In TCRdb, the immuneACCESS table is reduced to in-frame sequences with V and J assigned. These tables do not hold every clone; where another copy was compared, an unresolved V gene accounts for under half, and the others remain unexplained. V, J and clone size are taken as reported in that table, and D and trimming were inferred from the DNA itself. This sample holds approximately 230,000 clones; 70% to 90% were observed only once. The ten most abundant clones make up 3% to 3.5% of the sample.

CDR1 SGHNT and CDR2 YYREEE were looked up in the germline V gene (reference sequence). V has 2 bases trimmed and J has 4 bases trimmed; junction bases matching no gene number 6. CDR3 length: 15 amino acids, cysteine to phenylalanine. Only CDR3 DNA remains: 45 bases, in frame from the first base. Collaborating institutions collected whole blood in K2EDTA tubes following their own protocols. For TCRbeta analysis, collaborators shipped samples as frozen whole blood, isolated PBMCs, or DNA extracted from either of those sample types. Of note for this clone: This receptor's antigen is unknown. No clone much larger than this one lies a single base away; base qualities are absent.

The sample consisted of peripheral blood. This sequence uses TRBV5-4 and TRBJ2-5, and 9 junction bases match TRBD2. The receptor was isolated from a young man with active or convalescent COVID-19. The DNA sequence follows: TGTGCCAGCAGCTTCGCGGGGGGGCCGGTAGAGACCCAGTACTTC. Translated, it reads CASSFAGGPVETQYF. Where the CDR3 stops, the reference TRBV5-4 and TRBJ2-5 genes take over; the full variable domain is ETGVTQSPTHLIKTRGQQVTLRCSSQSGHNTVSWYQQALGQGPQFIFQYYREEENGRGNFPPRFSGLQFPNYSSELNVNALELDDSALYLCASSFAGGPVETQYFGPGTRLLVL.